The 12 T cell receptor beta chains given below trace back to one sample, sequenced in a study of shared clonotypes between healthy human individuals. CD45RO-negative cells were positively selected for CCR7, leaving out terminally differentiated effector memory CD45RA+ cells. This table comes from immunoSEQ multiplex PCR, and its TCRdb copy is limited to in-frame clones, with some not included. The sample holds approximately 1.9 million clones, around 93% seen once. The sequenced material came from naive CD8+ T cells from PBMCs. The receptor source for this set is a man between 18 and 35 years old in good health. Some clones in this sample may be carry-over from other donors' samples.

The chain uses TRBV4-1 and TRBJ2-1; D gene unclear. V was trimmed by 1 base and J by 6 bases, leaving 10 bases between them. The CDR3 sequence is 14 residues long. Germline V lookup: CDR1 MGHRA, CDR2 YSYEKL. As DNA, the CDR3 is TGCGCCAGCAGCCAAGTCCGGCAGGTCAATGAGCAGTTCTTC. Its protein is CASSQVRQVNEQFF.

V usage is TRBV27 and J usage is TRBJ1-5; perhaps TRBD1 as D (6 bases). The germline gives CDR1 MNHEY, CDR2 SMNVEV (reference sequence). The CDR3 length is 15 residues. V gave up 2 bases and J gave up 0 bases, with 8 bases separating them. This chain's CDR3 is CASSLNRDSNQPQHF. The DNA for the CDR3 is TGTGCCAGCAGTTTAAACAGGGATAGCAATCAGCCCCAGCATTTT.

The chain is built from TRBV4-1 and TRBJ2-3, with TRBD2 matching 11 bases. This CDR3 has 20 residues. Germline trimming cut 3 bases from V and 4 bases from J; bases unmatched to any gene: 18. Germline loops: CDR1 MGHRA, CDR2 YSYEKL. This CDR3 is CASSQLPGLAESTSADTQYF. As DNA, the CDR3 is TGCGCCAGCAGCCAGCTACCGGGACTAGCGGAGAGTACTAGCGCAGATACGCAGTATTTT.

This sequence joins TRBV6-5 and TRBJ2-1, with TRBD2 matching 9 bases. Germline V gene data show CDR1 as MNHEY and CDR2 as SVGAGI. The CDR3 is 16 residues long. The ends lost 2 bases at V and 9 bases at J; junction bases unmatched: 11. CDR3 protein: CASSYAQREAYFEQFF. For the CDR3, the DNA is TGTGCCAGCAGTTACGCCCAGCGGGAGGCGTATTTTGAGCAGTTCTTC.

The chain carries TRBV2 and TRBJ2-2, with 7 bases aligning to TRBD2. From germline, CDR1 is SNHLY and CDR2 FYNNEI. This CDR3 is built from 15 residues. After removal of 10 bases from V and 1 base from J, the junction contained 9 bases not matched to a gene. The CDR3 is CATQRASGNTGELFF. The CDR3 DNA reads as TGTGCCACCCAACGGGCTAGCGGGAACACCGGGGAGCTGTTTTTT.

The chain joins TRBV28 to TRBJ2-1; the D is unclear. With 5 bases removed from V and 4 bases from J, the gap between germline ends came to 15 bases. Germline-derived CDR1 and CDR2 are MDHEN and SYDVKM. There are 15 residues in the CDR3. DNA for the CDR3: TGTGCCAGCAGTCCCCGGAGTAGATTGTACAATGAGCAGTTCTTC. This codes for CASSPRSRLYNEQFF.

The rearrangement uses TRBV15 and TRBJ2-2; D might be TRBD1 (5 bases). The CDR3 runs 14 residues. Germline CDR1 is LNHNV and CDR2 is YYDKDF (reference sequence). V lost 5 bases, J lost 4 bases, and 11 bases lay in between. DNA of the CDR3: TGTGCCACCAGCCCCCGGCAGGGCACCGGGGAGCTGTTTTTT. Translating it yields CATSPRQGTGELFF.

This clone has only one observation. The rearrangement links TRBV11-2 to TRBJ2-1; tentatively, D is TRBD1 (5 bases). V lost 5 bases, J lost 2 bases, and 13 bases lay in between. Germline V lookup: CDR1 SGHAT, CDR2 FQNNGV. This CDR3 has 15 amino acids. The CDR3, as DNA: TGTGCCAGCAGCCCAAGGGGTATCGCCTACAATGAGCAGTTCTTC. It yields the protein CASSPRGIAYNEQFF.

This clone showed up just once. The V gene is TRBV19, the J gene TRBJ1-5; D is undetermined. With 6 bases removed from V and 3 bases from J, the gap between germline ends came to 15 bases. This CDR3 is 15 amino acids long. Germline CDR1 reads LNHDA; CDR2 reads SQIVND (reference sequence). The DNA of the CDR3 is TGTGCCAGTAGGGTCGAACCGTCTTCCAATCAGCCCCAGCATTTT. Translating it yields CASRVEPSSNQPQHF.

The chain combines TRBV9 with TRBJ2-7; TRBD1 matches 11 bases. J gave up 4 bases and V 4 bases, and 7 bases lay outside the gene matches. CDR1 and CDR2 (germline): SGDLS, YYNGEE. CDR3 length: 15 residues. The CDR3 reads CASSPGTGGGYEQYF. In nucleotides, the CDR3 is TGTGCCAGCAGCCCCGGGACAGGGGGAGGTTACGAGCAGTACTTC.

This rearrangement joins TRBV2 to TRBJ2-7, with D hard to call. Germline V gene sequence: CDR1 SNHLY, CDR2 FYNNEI. The V and J ends lost 7 bases and 8 bases respectively, with 9 bases between them. CDR3 length: 10 amino acids. CDR3 amino acids: CASTSPQQYF. In DNA form, the CDR3 reads TGTGCCAGCACCTCCCCCCAGCAGTACTTC.

This chain links TRBV6-1 with TRBJ2-7; D is uncertain. Per germline, CDR1 MNHNS and CDR2 SASEGT. This CDR3 is built from 15 residues. Trimming left V 2 bases short and J 0 bases short, with 11 bases between. The CDR3 loop reads CASSEIPDLSYEQYF. The CDR3 nucleotides are TGTGCCAGCAGTGAAATACCGGATCTCTCCTACGAGCAGTACTTC.